One sample yielded the 26 T cell receptor beta chains listed below, sequenced in a study of CD8+ T cells in alopecia areata. Sequencing used cDNA as its template, made by extracting RNA and reverse transcribing it. Some clones are missing from TCRdb's copy, which holds only in-frame ones; the method was immunoSEQ multiplex PCR. Of about 69,000 clones listed, 55% to 75% are singletons. Sample: CD8+ T cells sorted from blood, taken at week 0. These receptors were obtained from a human donor with alopecia areata.

The V call is TRBV2, the J call TRBJ2-3; 9 bases fit TRBD2. From germline, CDR1 is SNHLY and CDR2 FYNNEI. After removal of 5 bases from V and 4 bases from J, the junction contained 13 bases not matched to a gene. The CDR3 is made up of 17 amino acids. CDR3 loop: CASSPWETSGLADTQYF. The CDR3 region has the DNA TGTGCCAGCAGTCCCTGGGAGACTAGCGGTCTGGCAGATACGCAGTATTTT.

This clone was picked up a small number of times. V usage is TRBV29-1 and J usage is TRBJ2-3, with 13 bases fitting TRBD2. The germline V gene encodes CDR1 SQVTM and CDR2 ANQGSEA. The V and J ends lost 6 bases and 6 bases, in that order; junction bases with no gene match: 6. This CDR3 region has 14 residues. CDR3 sequence: CSVRTSGRSDTQYF. CDR3 in DNA: TGCAGCGTCCGGACTAGCGGGAGATCGGATACGCAGTATTTT.

The chain couples TRBV29-1 to TRBJ2-7, with a possible D match to TRBD2 (5 bases). CDR1 and CDR2 (germline): SQVTM, ANQGSEA. V was pared by 7 bases and J by 2 bases, with 15 bases between. The CDR3 has 13 residues. The CDR3 is CSAEVPGTYEQYF. The CDR3 DNA follows: TGCAGCGCCGAGGTCCCGGGGACCTACGAGCAGTACTTC.

This clone was found a few times. The chain is built from TRBV7-2 and TRBJ2-1; D gene unclear. Deletions cut 3 bases from V and 8 bases from J, with 8 bases between. Germline CDR1 SGHTA, CDR2 FQGNSA. The CDR3 loop spans 12 amino acids. The CDR3, as DNA: TGTGCCAGCAGCTTTAATGGCTATGAGCAGTTCTTC. This codes for CASSFNGYEQFF. The full variable domain, in which reference TRBV7-2 and TRBJ2-1 provide the parts outside the CDR3, is GAGVSQSPSNKVTEKGKDVELRCDPISGHTALYWYRQSLGQGLEFLIYFQGNSAPDKSGLPSDRFSAERTGGSVSTLTIQRTQQEDSAVYLCASSFNGYEQFFGPGTRLTVL.

The genes are TRBV13 and TRBJ1-3; 7 bases map to TRBD1. CDR3 length equals 18 residues. J was trimmed by 2 bases and V by 5 bases; bases with no gene match: 15. Germline values: CDR1 PRHDT, CDR2 FYEKMQ (reference sequence). CDR3 sequence: CASSDGGGQIYPGNTIYF. CDR3 DNA: TGTGCCAGCAGCGACGGTGGGGGACAGATCTATCCTGGAAACACCATATATTTT.

V gene TRBV13 combines with J gene TRBJ2-7, with D tentatively TRBD2 (5 bases). CDR3 size: 13 residues. Per the germline V gene, CDR1 is PRHDT and CDR2 is FYEKMQ (reference sequence). The germline V and J ends were trimmed by 0 bases and 6 bases, with 9 bases remaining between them. Here the CDR3 reads CASSLGRGPEQYF. Written as DNA, the CDR3 is TGTGCCAGCAGCTTAGGCCGGGGTCCCGAGCAGTACTTC.

This sequence joins TRBV30 and TRBJ1-1; TRBD1 matches at 7 bases. Looked up from germline, CDR1 is GTSNPN and CDR2 is SVGIG (reference sequence). V shed 0 bases and J 7 bases; nucleotides not matched to a gene: 5. The CDR3 sequence is 13 residues long. The CDR3 nucleotides read TGTGCCTGGAGTGTGGGACAGATCAATGAAGCTTTCTTT. It is translated as CAWSVGQINEAFF.

The chain links TRBV6-5 to TRBJ1-5; no reliable D call. The CDR3 is 13 residues long. With 11 bases removed from V and 5 bases from J, the gap between germline ends came to 16 bases. Looked up from germline, CDR1 is MNHEY and CDR2 is SVGAGI. The DNA of the CDR3 is TGTGCCGCCGGTTGGGGTAAGGATCAGCCCCAGCATTTT. Protein product: CAAGWGKDQPQHF.

The V and J genes are TRBV4-1 and TRBJ2-5, with D possibly being TRBD1 (5 bases). Trimming cost V 0 bases and J 0 bases, with 8 bases left between them. The CDR3 is 15 residues long. Germline V lookup: CDR1 MGHRA, CDR2 YSYEKL. The CDR3 here is CASSQDGAYQETQYF. CDR3 nucleotide sequence: TGCGCCAGCAGCCAAGATGGGGCGTACCAAGAGACCCAGTACTTC.

V gene TRBV9 combines with J gene TRBJ2-7, with unresolved D. CDR1 and CDR2 from the germline V gene are SGDLS and YYNGEE. V was cut by 3 bases and J by 7 bases, with 14 bases left in between. CDR3 length: 13 amino acids. CDR3 DNA sequence: TGTGCCAGCAGCGCCGAACCCCCCGCGGAGCAGTACTTC. Translated, it gives CASSAEPPAEQYF.

This clone was observed a handful of times. This chain links TRBV27 with TRBJ2-1; D unresolved. Trimming removed 5 bases from V and 6 bases from J, with 17 bases in between. In germline, CDR1 is MNHEY, CDR2 SMNVEV (reference sequence). The CDR3 sequence is 15 residues long. The CDR3 spells CASSLTVGMGNEQFF. The CDR3 nucleotides read TGTGCCAGCAGTCTGACTGTGGGGATGGGCAATGAGCAGTTCTTC.

The sample holds a few counts of this clone. The J gene is TRBJ2-3, the V gene TRBV7-9; D tentatively fits TRBD1 or TRBD2 (5 bases each). This CDR3 is built from 12 residues. V lost 4 bases and J 6 bases, leaving 8 bases between the germline ends. Germline V gene lookup returns CDR1 SEHNR and CDR2 FQNEAQ (reference sequence). CDR3 amino acids: CASSWDGDTQYF. The DNA for the CDR3 is TGTGCCAGCAGCTGGGACGGGGATACGCAGTATTTT.

The chain employs TRBV5-1 and TRBJ1-1, with 8 bases matching TRBD1. J was trimmed by 5 bases and V by 0 bases; bases with no gene match: 6. The CDR3 has 15 amino acids. CDR1 and CDR2 (germline): SGHRS, YFSETQ. CDR3 nucleotide sequence: TGCGCCAGCAGCTTGGAAGGACAGGGATATACTGAAGCTTTCTTT. It encodes CASSLEGQGYTEAFF.

A few counts support this clone. The chain employs TRBV5-6 and TRBJ2-3; 9 bases agree with TRBD2. CDR3 size: 17 residues. V gave up 1 base and J gave up 5 bases; unmatched junction bases: 11. The germline CDR1 and CDR2 sequences are SGHDT and YYEEEE. CDR3 sequence reads: CASSLMTSGDPLDTQYF. Here the CDR3 DNA reads TGTGCCAGCAGCTTGATGACTAGCGGAGACCCCCTAGATACGCAGTATTTT.

This chain joins TRBV6-6 and TRBJ1-2; 7 bases line up with TRBD1. The CDR3 has 13 amino acids. Unmatched junction bases numbered 11, after V lost 6 bases and J lost 10 bases. Germline CDR1 and CDR2: MNHNY and SVGAGI (reference sequence). The CDR3 sequence is CASRPQGGPAYTF. In DNA, the CDR3 is TGTGCCAGCAGGCCCCAGGGGGGGCCGGCCTACACCTTC.

CDR3 coding DNA: TGCGCCAGCAGCCAAGCTTCTCAACTAGCGGGGGGGGTAAATGAGCAGTTCTTC. The encoded protein is CASSQASQLAGGVNEQFF. The chain links TRBV4-1 to TRBJ2-1, with 13 bases aligning to TRBD2. J was trimmed by 7 bases and V by 1 base; bases with no gene match: 10. CDR1 and CDR2 (germline): MGHRA, YSYEKL. This CDR3 is 18 amino acids long.

The genes are TRBV7-3 and TRBJ2-2; D is uncertain. Germline CDR1 and CDR2: SGHTA and FQGTGA. Trimming cost V 4 bases and J 6 bases, with 9 bases left between them. This CDR3 has 13 residues. The DNA of the CDR3 is TGTGCCAGCAGCTCCGTAGCCCCCGGGGAGCTGTTTTTT. It encodes CASSSVAPGELFF.

V is TRBV9 and J is TRBJ2-1; TRBD2 agrees at 7 bases. With V trimmed by 3 bases and J by 6 bases, 15 bases remained unmatched. In germline, CDR1 is SGDLS, CDR2 YYNGEE. CDR3 length: 17 amino acids. In DNA form, the CDR3 reads TGTGCCAGCAGCGCTAGCGGCCTCTCCCTAAACGGCAATGAGCAGTTCTTC. This encodes CASSASGLSLNGNEQFF.

V and J are TRBV4-1 and TRBJ1-6; no definite D call. The germline V gene has CDR1 MGHRA and CDR2 YSYEKL. V was pared by 0 bases and J by 10 bases, with 10 bases between. CDR3 length: 14 residues. CDR3 residues: CASSQDNSRSPLHF. Written as DNA, the CDR3 is TGCGCCAGCAGCCAAGATAACTCACGGTCACCCCTCCACTTT.

The J gene is TRBJ1-1, the V gene TRBV5-6; D remains unclear. The V and J ends lost 1 base and 11 bases respectively, with 12 bases between them. Germline V gives CDR1 SGHDT, CDR2 YYEEEE. The CDR3 extends over 12 amino acids. The CDR3 is CASSLSDTLAFF. The CDR3 DNA reads TGTGCCAGCAGCTTGTCTGACACGCTCGCTTTCTTT. Full variable domain (rest looked up from reference TRBV5-6 and TRBJ1-1): DAGVTQSPTHLIKTRGQQVTLRCSPKSGHDTVSWYQQALGQGPQFIFQYYEEEERQRGNFPDRFSGHQFPNYSSELNVNALLLGDSALYLCASSLSDTLAFFGQGTRLTVV.

The rearrangement joins TRBV4-3 to TRBJ2-1; D might be TRBD2 (6 bases). The CDR3 totals 16 residues. Trimming took off 0 bases at V and 4 bases at J, with 13 bases between the two ends. Germline lookup yields CDR1 LGHNA and CDR2 YSLEER. The CDR3 sequence: CASSQDWPGVYNEQFF. The CDR3 region has the DNA TGCGCCAGCAGCCAAGATTGGCCGGGGGTGTACAATGAGCAGTTCTTC.

V gene TRBV6-6 combines with J gene TRBJ2-3; D is ambiguous. V lost 0 bases and J 1 base, leaving 5 bases between the germline ends. Germline loops: CDR1 MNHNY, CDR2 SVGAGI (reference sequence). This CDR3 region has 14 residues. CDR3 bases: TGTGCCAGCAGTTACTCTGCTCGCACAGATACGCAGTATTTT. Protein: CASSYSARTDTQYF.

DNA of the CDR3: TGTGCCAGCAGCCCCGGGACAGGGGTAAACTACGAGCAGTACTTC. This translates into CASSPGTGVNYEQYF. This chain uses TRBV7-7 with TRBJ2-7, with 10 bases matching TRBD1. Trimming removed 5 bases from V and 3 bases from J; junction bases left unmatched: 7. Per germline, CDR1 SSHAT and CDR2 FNYEAQ (reference sequence). The CDR3 length is 15 residues.

The chain links TRBV27 to TRBJ2-5; a possible D gene is TRBD1 (5 bases). The CDR3 runs 14 residues. Trimming shortened V by 0 bases and J by 3 bases, and 8 bases separated the two germline ends. CDR1 and CDR2 from the germline V gene are MNHEY and SMNVEV (reference sequence). CDR3 DNA: TGTGCCAGCAGTTTATCCGCCAGGGAAGAGACCCAGTACTTC. This codes for CASSLSAREETQYF.

The chain is built from TRBV27 and TRBJ1-1, with 8 bases lining up with TRBD1. CDR1 MNHEY and CDR2 SMNVEV come from the germline V gene (reference sequence). After removal of 3 bases from V and 1 base from J, the junction contained 19 bases not matched to a gene. The CDR3 extends over 20 amino acids. CDR3 coding DNA: TGTGCCAGCAGTTTTATGGTCCCAAGGACGACAGGGGACGGGAACACTGAAGCTTTCTTT. Translation: CASSFMVPRTTGDGNTEAFF.

The genes are TRBV4-1 and TRBJ2-6, with TRBD1 identical over 11 bases. Trimming cost V 0 bases and J 3 bases; bases outside gene matches: 4. The germline gives CDR1 MGHRA, CDR2 YSYEKL. The CDR3 runs to 18 residues. DNA of the CDR3: TGCGCCAGCAGCCAAGAGTGGGACAGGGGGTATGGGGCCAACGTCCTGACTTTC. Translating it yields CASSQEWDRGYGANVLTF.